One sample yielded the 8 T cell receptor beta chains listed below, sequenced in a study of shared clonotypes between healthy human individuals. Method: immunoSEQ multiplex PCR; TCRdb's copy keeps in-frame clones and lacks some. The table has 2 million to 2.5 million clones, over 85% seen once. The sequenced sample consisted of naive CD4+ T cells from PBMCs. Subset defined: CD45RA+ positively selected. These receptors all come from a man between 18 and 35 years old in good health. Some clones in this sample may be carry-over from other donors' samples.

The rearrangement uses TRBV18 and TRBJ1-4, with 9 bases aligning to TRBD1. Trimming cost V 2 bases and J 7 bases; bases outside gene matches: 5. This CDR3 comprises 15 residues. Germline CDR1 and CDR2: KGHSH and LQKENI. Here the CDR3 reads CASSPATGGIEKLFF. As DNA, the CDR3 is TGTGCCAGCTCACCAGCGACAGGGGGTATTGAAAAACTGTTTTTT.

The V and J genes are TRBV6-5 and TRBJ1-1; D is possibly TRBD1 (5 bases). The CDR3 is 14 amino acids. Trimming pared 5 bases from V and 4 bases from J, leaving 14 bases between. Per germline, CDR1 MNHEY and CDR2 SVGAGI. This CDR3 is CASSPHQGGTEAFF. DNA for the CDR3: TGTGCCAGCAGTCCTCATCAGGGTGGCACTGAAGCTTTCTTT.

The chain carries TRBV25-1 and TRBJ2-5; the D gene is possibly TRBD2 (5 bases). The J call may be incorrect, as the DNA end agrees better with TRBJ2-7. This CDR3 contains 14 residues. Germline V gene lookup returns CDR1 MGHDK and CDR2 SYGVNS. The CDR3 DNA is TGTGCCAGCAGTGATCGGCGGGCCTCCTACGAGCAGTACTTC. This encodes CASSDRRASYEQYF.

Of note for this clone: The same CDR3 also results from other DNA sequences found in this sample. The V call is TRBV6-1, the J call TRBJ2-3; the D gene is possibly TRBD2 (5 bases). In germline, CDR1 is MNHNS, CDR2 SASEGT. V was shortened by 5 bases and J by 3 bases, with 12 bases between the two germline ends. This CDR3 is built from 14 residues. Here the CDR3 DNA reads TGTGCCAGCAGTTTTCGGGGTTCGACAGATACGCAGTATTTT. It is translated as CASSFRGSTDTQYF.

The chain recombines TRBV6-1 with TRBJ2-7; D is unclear. Germline V gene data show CDR1 as MNHNS and CDR2 as SASEGT. This CDR3 contains 15 residues. V lost 7 bases and J 2 bases, leaving 18 bases between the germline ends. CDR3: CASNLPSRLAYEQYF. The CDR3 coding sequence is TGTGCCAGCAACCTCCCCAGCCGGTTGGCCTACGAGCAGTACTTC.

On this clone itself: Additional DNA sequences in this sample encode the identical CDR3. Here the CDR3 reads CASSPQGNTEAFF. CDR3 sequence (DNA): TGTGCCAGTAGCCCACAGGGGAACACTGAAGCTTTCTTT. This chain joins TRBV19 and TRBJ1-1; a possible D gene is TRBD1 (6 bases). Germline CDR1 reads LNHDA; CDR2 reads SQIVND (reference sequence). Between the trimmed V and J ends, which lost 6 bases and 1 base, there was a span of 9 bases. The length of the CDR3 is 13 residues.

This clone has just one count. The genes are TRBV30 and TRBJ2-1; the D is unclear. Germline assignment: CDR1 GTSNPN and CDR2 SVGIG (reference sequence). Trimming took 8 bases from V and 5 from J, leaving 28 bases between them. There are 17 residues in the CDR3. This CDR3 is CAGPRLAVSETNNEQFF. CDR3 coding DNA: TGTGCCGGACCGAGACTGGCTGTTTCCGAGACCAACAATGAGCAGTTCTTC.

CDR3 in DNA: TGTGCCAGCAGTTCTCGGATTCATTACCTCTCCTACGAGCAGTACTTC. Translation gives CASSSRIHYLSYEQYF. This chain connects TRBV28 to TRBJ2-7, with unresolved D. The V end was cut by 4 bases, the J end by 0 bases, with 16 bases between. The CDR3 is 16 amino acids. Germline-derived CDR1 and CDR2 are MDHEN and SYDVKM.